This T cell receptor beta chain was profiled in a study of blood T cell repertoires in COVID-19. Study-wide background: Spain, Italy and the United States supplied samples that represented acute and convalescent COVID-19. From T cells, B-cell-depleted T cells, or PBMCs came the material, which was cDNA or gDNA.

Original processing methods: Scientists estimated how many nucleated cells there were by amplifying reference gene primers. TCRdb keeps only in-frame clones here, not all; method: immunoSEQ multiplex PCR. That table gives V, J and clone size, and the DNA gave D and trimming. This sample yields about 73,000 clones, of which 83% are seen a single time; around 5% belongs to the top ten. CDR1 is SGHAT and CDR2 is FQNNGV in the germline V gene. The V gene end was trimmed by 5 bases and the J gene end by 3 bases; junction bases not matched to a gene: 9. The CDR3 covers 15 residues. This receptor was identified in a man over 45 with active COVID-19. J is TRBJ2-5 and V is TRBV11-2; 7 bases are shared with TRBD1. The sequenced sample consisted of peripheral blood. The CDR3 DNA follows: TGTGCCAGCAGCCCGGGGACAGCGATCGAAGAGACCCAGTACTTC. Translated, it gives CASSPGTAIEETQYF.